These 17 T cell receptor beta chains were all obtained from the same sample, sequenced in a study of OX40 agonist ivuxolimab in advanced cancers. Only in-frame clones appear in the TCRdb table, and some are missing; sequencing was by immunoSEQ multiplex PCR. The table lists around 60,000 clones, about 90% of them singletons, with around a quarter in the top ten. The starting material was CD4+ or CD8+ T cells sorted from blood, obtained in a trial of the OX40 agonist ivuxolimab. The receptors were sampled from an adult with an advanced solid tumor such as melanoma, head and neck, liver or kidney cancer.

V and J are TRBV2 and TRBJ2-1; 7 positions agree with TRBD2. This CDR3 is 13 amino acids long. Germline assignment: CDR1 SNHLY and CDR2 FYNNEI. Trimming took 8 bases from V and 0 from J; bases not matched to a gene: 1. CDR3 amino acids: CASLADSYNEQFF. The CDR3 DNA follows: TGTGCCAGCCTAGCGGACTCCTACAATGAGCAGTTCTTC.

This rearrangement joins TRBV5-6 to TRBJ2-7; 11 bases match TRBD2. CDR1 and CDR2 (germline): SGHDT, YYEEEE. CDR3 length: 15 residues. V dropped 1 base and J dropped 3; count of bases not matched to a gene: 3. Here the CDR3 DNA reads TGTGCCAGCAGCTTGTCAGGGACTAGCGGCTACGAGCAGTACTTC. Its translation is CASSLSGTSGYEQYF.

This chain connects TRBV27 to TRBJ1-1, with no clear D. This CDR3 contains 13 residues. Looked up from germline, CDR1 is MNHEY and CDR2 is SMNVEV (reference sequence). Trimming cost V 5 bases and J 0 bases, with 7 bases left between them. CDR3 in DNA: TGTGCCAGCAGTAGGACGGTGAACACTGAAGCTTTCTTT. Translation gives CASSRTVNTEAFF.

This chain connects TRBV11-2 to TRBJ2-7; perhaps TRBD2 as D (5 bases). The ends were cut back, 2 bases at V and 5 bases at J, with 19 bases in the middle. This CDR3 is 16 amino acids long. CDR1 and CDR2 from the germline V gene are SGHAT and FQNNGV. CDR3 DNA sequence: TGTGCCAGCAGCTTAAGAGCGGAGGATAATATGGACGAGCAGTACTTC. Translating gives CASSLRAEDNMDEQYF.

The chain joins TRBV11-2 to TRBJ2-1, with 10 bases aligning to TRBD1. After removal of 0 bases from V and 7 bases from J, the junction contained 6 bases not matched to a gene. Germline V gives CDR1 SGHAT, CDR2 FQNNGV. The CDR3 is made up of 16 amino acids. The CDR3 nucleotides read TGTGCCAGCAGCTTAGAACGGGACAGGGGAAGAAATGAGCAGTTCTTC. Residues: CASSLERDRGRNEQFF.

The chain combines TRBV19 with TRBJ2-1; possibly TRBD2 for D (6 bases). The CDR3 totals 13 residues. The ends were cut back, 6 bases at V and 5 bases at J, with 11 bases in the middle. Germline CDR1 LNHDA, CDR2 SQIVND (reference sequence). Written as DNA, the CDR3 is TGTGCCAGTAGCCCGGGACTTGACAATGAGCAGTTCTTC. It encodes CASSPGLDNEQFF.

The rearrangement uses TRBV27 and TRBJ2-7; D may be TRBD1 (6 bases). The ends were cut back, 5 bases at V and 6 bases at J, with 17 bases in the middle. The germline CDR1 and CDR2 sequences are MNHEY and SMNVEV (reference sequence). CDR3 size: 14 residues. CDR3 amino acids: CASSPDSQGREQYF. In nucleotides, the CDR3 is TGTGCCAGCAGTCCCGACTCACAGGGCCGCGAGCAGTACTTC.

The rearrangement joins TRBV2 to TRBJ2-5; 11 bases line up with TRBD2. This CDR3 region has 14 residues. V lost 6 bases, J lost 3 bases, and 3 bases stayed unmatched. Germline values: CDR1 SNHLY, CDR2 FYNNEI. In DNA form, the CDR3 reads TGTGCCAGCAGGCTAGCGGGAGGAGAAGAGACCCAGTACTTC. As protein: CASRLAGGEETQYF. The full variable domain, in which reference TRBV2 and TRBJ2-5 provide the parts outside the CDR3, is EPEVTQTPSHQVTQMGQEVILRCVPISNHLYFYWYRQILGQKVEFLVSFYNNEISEKSEIFDDQFSVERPDGSNFTLKIRSTKLEDSAMYFCASRLAGGEETQYFGPGTRLLVL.

Only one count was recorded for this clone. V is TRBV30 and J is TRBJ1-5; D is ambiguous. The CDR3 covers 13 residues. In germline, CDR1 is GTSNPN, CDR2 SVGIG (reference sequence). Trimming stripped 0 bases from V and 3 bases from J, with 6 bases between. The CDR3 reads CAWSVSSNQPQHF. Here the CDR3 DNA reads TGTGCCTGGAGTGTCTCGTCCAATCAGCCCCAGCATTTT.

This chain joins TRBV29-1 and TRBJ2-3; 8 bases are shared with TRBD2. CDR1 and CDR2 from the germline V gene are SQVTM and ANQGSEA. The CDR3 covers 13 residues. J was trimmed by 6 bases and V by 4 bases; bases with no gene match: 6. The CDR3, as DNA: TGCAGCGTTGTCGGGGGGGCAGGGGATACGCAGTATTTT. Protein sequence: CSVVGGAGDTQYF.

This sequence joins TRBV7-9 and TRBJ2-3; D gene ambiguous. The CDR3 contains 12 residues. V lost 4 bases and J lost 3, with 5 bases in between. From germline, CDR1 is SEHNR and CDR2 FQNEAQ (reference sequence). Here the CDR3 reads CASSSWTDTQYF. CDR3 DNA: TGTGCCAGCAGCTCCTGGACAGATACGCAGTATTTT.

V usage is TRBV11-3 and J usage is TRBJ2-5; possibly TRBD2 for D (6 bases). Judging by the DNA end, TRBJ2-7 fits better; the J call may be wrong. Germline-derived CDR1 and CDR2 are SGHNT and YENEEA. CDR3 length: 13 residues. The DNA of the CDR3 is TGTGCCAGCAGCTCAACGGGAGCCTACGAGCAGTACTTC. It codes for CASSSTGAYEQYF.

The chain employs TRBV4-1 and TRBJ2-5, with unresolved D. The tail of the sequence fits TRBJ2-7 better, so the J call may be wrong. The CDR3 has 15 amino acids. Looked up from germline, CDR1 is MGHRA and CDR2 is YSYEKL. The CDR3 loop reads CASSQVKGTSYEQYF. The CDR3 DNA reads TGCGCCAGCAGCCAAGTTAAAGGTACTTCCTACGAGCAGTACTTC.

The chain couples TRBV10-3 to TRBJ1-1, with D uncertain. Trimming left V 0 bases short and J 10 bases short, with 15 bases between. From germline, CDR1 is ENHRY and CDR2 SYGVKD. This CDR3 is 14 amino acids long. In DNA, the CDR3 is TGTGCCATCAGTGAGTCGCCTGCCGGAAACGGAGCTTTCTTT. Translated, it gives CAISESPAGNGAFF.

The chain's CDR3 is CASRPGTGGGYGYTF. The CDR3 nucleotides are TGTGCCAGCAGGCCGGGGACAGGGGGCGGGTATGGCTACACCTTC. The chain recombines TRBV27 with TRBJ1-2, with 12 bases lining up with TRBD1. This CDR3 spans 15 amino acids. Germline V lookup: CDR1 MNHEY, CDR2 SMNVEV (reference sequence). V shed 6 bases, J shed 5 bases, and the junction held 7 bases outside the gene matches.

The genes are TRBV5-6 and TRBJ2-3; 9 bases match TRBD2. CDR3 size: 17 residues. The V segment lost 4 bases and the J segment 2 bases; nucleotides outside the gene matches: 11. The germline gives CDR1 SGHDT, CDR2 YYEEEE. The DNA for the CDR3 is TGTGCCAGCAGCCCGGGGCGGCTAGCGGGACACACAGATACGCAGTATTTT. The encoded protein is CASSPGRLAGHTDTQYF.

V gene TRBV28 combines with J gene TRBJ2-7; 10 nucleotides agree with TRBD2. V lost 1 base, J lost 7 bases, and 7 bases stayed unmatched. This CDR3 contains 15 residues. The germline V gene encodes CDR1 MDHEN and CDR2 SYDVKM. The CDR3 DNA follows: TGTGCCAGCAGTTTATCCGCTAGCGGGGGTACGGAGCAGTACTTC. Translation gives CASSLSASGGTEQYF.